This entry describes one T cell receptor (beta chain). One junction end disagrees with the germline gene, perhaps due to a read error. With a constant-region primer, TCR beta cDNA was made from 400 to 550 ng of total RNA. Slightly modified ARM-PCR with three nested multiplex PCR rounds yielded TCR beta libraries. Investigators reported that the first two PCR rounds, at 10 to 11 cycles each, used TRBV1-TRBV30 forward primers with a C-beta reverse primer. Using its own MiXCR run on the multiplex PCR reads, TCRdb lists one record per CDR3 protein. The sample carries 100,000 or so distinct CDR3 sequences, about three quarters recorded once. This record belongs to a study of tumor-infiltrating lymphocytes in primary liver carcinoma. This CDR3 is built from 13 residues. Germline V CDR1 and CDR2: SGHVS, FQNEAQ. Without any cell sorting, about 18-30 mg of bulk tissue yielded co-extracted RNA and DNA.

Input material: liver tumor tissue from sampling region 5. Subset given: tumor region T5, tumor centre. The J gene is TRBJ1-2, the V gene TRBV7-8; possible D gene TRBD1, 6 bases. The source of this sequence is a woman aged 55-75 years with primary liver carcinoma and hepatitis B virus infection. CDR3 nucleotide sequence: TGTGCCAGCAACTTAGCAGGGGCCGCCGACTACACCTTC. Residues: CASNLAGAADYTF.